The 27 T cell receptor beta chains reported below all come from one sample, sequenced in a study of identical twins (dated by TCRdb to about 2016). Library preparation was by 5' RACE. Instrument used: Illumina HiSeq 2000. The public reads were reprocessed in TCRdb via fastp at Q25 and MiXCR, keeping in-frame beta chains. Under each unique CDR3 protein, matching rows form one entry showing the most common genes and DNA. The table for this sample lists 15,000 to 20,000 distinct CDR3 sequences; 69% of them were counted only once. The leading ten clones occupy under 7% of the sample. The sequencing input was memory (CD45RO+) T cells sorted from blood. Per the publication, the cell subset or site label means: CD45RO+ enriched T cells. The receptors stem from a woman under 30 in good health. This table probably holds off-target reads from a library built for another chain.

The CDR3 sequence is CASSYSPDTQYF. The CDR3 nucleotides read TGTGCCAGCAGTTACTCCCCAGATACGCAGTATTTT. J is TRBJ2-3 and V is TRBV6-2 or TRBV6-3; no reliable D call. Germline V gives CDR1 MNHEY, CDR2 SVGEGT. This CDR3 spans 12 amino acids. V was pared by 0 bases and J by 4 bases, with 2 bases between.

The chain joins TRBV10-3 to TRBJ1-1; a possible D gene is TRBD1 (6 bases). Germline CDR1 ENHRY, CDR2 SYGVKD. V shed 2 bases and J shed 4 bases, with 11 bases lying between them. CDR3 length equals 14 residues. The CDR3 spells CAISEEGGSTEAFF. In DNA form, the CDR3 reads TGTGCCATCAGTGAGGAGGGGGGTAGCACTGAAGCTTTCTTT.

The gene calls are TRBV10-1 and TRBJ2-1; the match to TRBD2 covers 9 bases. The V gene's germline CDR1 is WNHNN and CDR2 SYGVQD (reference sequence). The CDR3 covers 16 residues. V dropped 2 bases and J dropped 1; count of bases not matched to a gene: 3. The CDR3 is CASSEMAGGSYNEQFF. The CDR3 DNA reads as TGCGCCAGCAGTGAGATGGCGGGAGGGTCCTACAATGAGCAGTTCTTC.

The chain combines TRBV7-9 with TRBJ1-5; D is ambiguous. The CDR3 is made up of 14 amino acids. CDR1 and CDR2 from the germline V gene are SEHNR and FQNEAQ (reference sequence). Trimming stripped 5 bases from V and 3 bases from J, with 11 bases between. This CDR3 reads CASSPPGDNQPQHF. CDR3 in DNA: TGTGCCAGCAGCCCCCCCGGGGACAATCAGCCCCAGCATTTT.

The chain couples TRBV7-2 to TRBJ1-6; D not certain. Between the trimmed V and J ends, which lost 0 bases and 10 bases, there was a span of 4 bases. Germline assignment: CDR1 SGHTA and CDR2 FQGNSA. The CDR3 totals 12 residues. CDR3 protein: CASSLAGSPLHF. The CDR3 region has the DNA TGTGCCAGCAGCTTAGCCGGGTCACCCCTCCACTTT.

This rearrangement joins TRBV20-1 to TRBJ2-1; 7 bases fit TRBD2. The CDR3 totals 17 residues. The ends lost 0 bases at V and 7 bases at J; junction bases unmatched: 15. CDR1 is DFQATT, CDR2 SNEGSKA, per germline (reference sequence). The CDR3 loop is CSARDREGTKSFNEQFF. In DNA form, the CDR3 reads TGCAGTGCTAGAGATAGGGAGGGGACTAAGAGCTTTAATGAGCAGTTCTTC.

V is TRBV30 and J is TRBJ2-7, with D perhaps given as TRBD1 or TRBD2 (5 bases each). CDR1 GTSNPN and CDR2 SVGIG come from the germline V gene (reference sequence). The CDR3 length is 13 residues. Trimming pared 5 bases from V and 4 bases from J, leaving 15 bases between. The CDR3 sequence: CAWGGRLGYEQYF. The CDR3 region has the DNA TGTGCCTGGGGGGGACGACTGGGGTACGAGCAGTACTTC.

The chain uses TRBV14 and TRBJ1-1; no clear D. Germline loops: CDR1 SGHDN, CDR2 FVKESK. The CDR3 consists of 14 residues. The V end lost 4 bases, the J end lost 2 bases, and 11 bases lay between the germline ends. As DNA, the CDR3 is TGTGCCAGCAGCCCGTCGGGTTTCAACACTGAAGCTTTCTTT. It is translated as CASSPSGFNTEAFF.

This clonotype showed up just once. The chain employs TRBV11-2 and TRBJ2-3; D possibly corresponds to TRBD2 (7 bases). Germline CDR1 and CDR2: SGHAT and FQNNGV. The CDR3 has 20 residues. V was clipped by 6 bases and J by 3 bases, with 31 bases between them. The CDR3 region has the DNA TGTGCCAGCAGATCACCTTTCGGGGGGCGTACGGCTTACATGACAGATACGCAGTATTTT. This encodes CASRSPFGGRTAYMTDTQYF.

This sequence joins TRBV6-2 or TRBV6-3 and TRBJ2-6; 9 bases map to TRBD1. The V and J ends lost 3 bases and 2 bases, in that order; junction bases with no gene match: 14. CDR3 length: 20 residues. Germline CDR1 is MNHEY and CDR2 is SVGEGT. In DNA form, the CDR3 reads TGTGCCAGCAGTTATAAGGTCCGTTTACAGGGGGCGGCTGGGGCCAACGTCCTGACTTTC. Amino acids: CASSYKVRLQGAAGANVLTF.

The genes are TRBV11-3 and TRBJ2-1, with D tentatively TRBD1 (5 bases). The germline V gene has CDR1 SGHNT and CDR2 YENEEA. The length of the CDR3 is 16 residues. Trimming cost V 4 bases and J 5 bases, with 18 bases left between them. The CDR3: CASSSGQLGVHNEQFF. The CDR3 coding sequence is TGTGCCAGCAGCTCCGGACAACTCGGAGTGCACAATGAGCAGTTCTTC.

The chain combines TRBV23-1 with TRBJ2-7; tentatively, D is TRBD2 (5 bases). TRBV23-1 is annotated as an ORF whose role is uncertain. The CDR3 length is 17 residues. The germline V and J ends were trimmed by 4 bases and 0 bases, with 19 bases remaining between them. Here the CDR3 DNA reads TGCGCCAGCAGTCTCGAGGAAAGGGAGCCTCCCTCCTACGAGCAGTACTTC. Its protein is CASSLEEREPPSYEQYF.

The J gene is TRBJ2-1, the V gene TRBV11-3; perhaps TRBD1 as D (7 bases). V was trimmed by 1 base and J by 0 bases, leaving 16 bases between them. Germline values: CDR1 SGHNT, CDR2 YENEEA. The CDR3 runs 18 residues. As DNA, the CDR3 is TGTGCCAGCAGCTTAGGACAGGGAGGACTTAGCTCCTACAATGAGCAGTTCTTC. It yields the protein CASSLGQGGLSSYNEQFF.

The chain joins TRBV2 to TRBJ2-6, with D possibly being TRBD1 or TRBD2 (5 bases each). CDR1 and CDR2 from the germline V gene are SNHLY and FYNNEI. Trimming removed 9 bases at V and 2 bases at J, with 11 bases between. This CDR3 region has 14 residues. The CDR3 region has the DNA TGTGCCAGGGGGGTCAGGGCTGGGGCCAACGTCCTGACTTTC. Translation: CARGVRAGANVLTF.

This clonotype appeared once. The chain employs TRBV6-5 and TRBJ2-5; D not certain. The V gene lost 0 bases and the J gene lost 7 bases, with 6 bases spanning the gap. The germline V gene encodes CDR1 MNHEY and CDR2 SVGAGI. CDR3 length: 12 residues. Here the CDR3 reads CASSYSSGTQYF. As DNA, the CDR3 is TGTGCCAGCAGTTACTCTTCAGGGACCCAGTACTTC.

The rearrangement joins TRBV19 to TRBJ2-5, with 14 nucleotides matching TRBD2. Germline V gene data show CDR1 as LNHDA and CDR2 as SQIVND (reference sequence). This CDR3 spans 15 amino acids. V shed 5 bases and J 5 bases; nucleotides not matched to a gene: 4. DNA for the CDR3: TGTGCCAGTAGTCCCGGGACTAGCGGGAGTGAGACCCAGTACTTC. Protein product: CASSPGTSGSETQYF.

The gene calls are TRBV7-2 and TRBJ2-4; tentatively, D is TRBD1 (5 bases). In germline, CDR1 is SGHTA, CDR2 FQGNSA. Trimming shortened V by 1 base and J by 9 bases, and 7 bases separated the two germline ends. This CDR3 contains 12 residues. CDR3 region: CASSLVRGIQYF. In DNA, the CDR3 is TGTGCCAGCAGCTTAGTTAGGGGCATTCAGTACTTC.

The rearrangement links TRBV11-2 to TRBJ2-3; D is ambiguous. CDR1 and CDR2 from the germline V gene are SGHAT and FQNNGV. The germline V and J ends were trimmed by 0 bases and 1 base, with 8 bases remaining between them. This CDR3 has 15 residues. The CDR3 sequence: CASSLEWLGTDTQYF. The CDR3 DNA reads TGTGCCAGCAGCTTAGAGTGGTTGGGCACAGATACGCAGTATTTT.

This CDR3 reads CASKEGGGELFF. Written as DNA, the CDR3 is TGTGCCAGCAAGGAAGGGGGCGGGGAGCTGTTTTTT. The V gene is TRBV2, the J gene TRBJ2-2; D perhaps matches TRBD1 (6 bases). This CDR3 region has 12 residues. From germline, CDR1 is SNHLY and CDR2 FYNNEI. Between the trimmed V and J ends, which lost 7 bases and 7 bases, there was a span of 10 bases.

The chain couples TRBV7-2 to TRBJ2-5; no firm D call. V lost 2 bases, J lost 7 bases, and 11 bases lay in between. The CDR3 extends over 13 amino acids. The germline CDR1 and CDR2 sequences are SGHTA and FQGNSA. The DNA for the CDR3 is TGTGCCAGCAGCTTACAGACAAGGGCGACCCAGTACTTC. Translated: CASSLQTRATQYF.

This clonotype was seen only once. The J gene is TRBJ2-7, the V gene TRBV4-2; tentatively, D is TRBD2 (6 bases). The CDR3 is made up of 15 amino acids. Trimming took off 0 bases at V and 0 bases at J, with 9 bases between the two ends. The germline V gene has CDR1 LGHNA and CDR2 YNFKEQ. CDR3 nucleotide sequence: TGTGCCAGCAGCCAAGAGGAGGGACCCTCCTACGAGCAGTACTTC. Encoded protein: CASSQEEGPSYEQYF.

Worth noting for this clonotype: It may be a read error: a sequence one base away is much more abundant. This chain joins TRBV11-2 and TRBJ2-1, with D unclear. This CDR3 contains 16 residues. Germline CDR1 is SGHAT and CDR2 is FQNNGV. V was trimmed by 5 bases and J by 3 bases, leaving 17 bases between them. Here the CDR3 DNA reads TGTGCCAGCAGCACCCCGGCGTACTACGGCTACAATGAGCAGTTCTTC. This gives the protein CASSTPAYYGYNEQFF.

J is TRBJ1-5 and V is TRBV2; the match to TRBD1 covers 8 bases. V was clipped by 5 bases and J by 5 bases; unmatched bases: 5. CDR1 SNHLY and CDR2 FYNNEI come from the germline V gene. The CDR3 sequence is 14 residues long. CDR3 residues: CASSRQGAYQPQHF. As DNA, the CDR3 is TGTGCCAGCAGTCGTCAGGGGGCCTATCAGCCCCAGCATTTT.

DNA for the CDR3: TGTGCCAGCAGCCAAGCCCCCGGGGCCCACCGGAACGAGCAGTACTTC. This codes for CASSQAPGAHRNEQYF. The V and J genes are TRBV14 and TRBJ2-7, with D perhaps assigned TRBD1 or TRBD2 (5 bases each). The germline V gene encodes CDR1 SGHDN and CDR2 FVKESK. Trimming shortened V by 1 base and J by 5 bases, and 18 bases separated the two germline ends. CDR3 length: 16 residues.

This clonotype was seen only a few times. V usage is TRBV7-2 and J usage is TRBJ2-7, with TRBD2 matching 8 bases. Trimming at V came to 3 bases and at J to 4 bases, leaving 8 bases not matched to a gene. The CDR3 is 15 amino acids. CDR1 is SGHTA and CDR2 is FQGNSA in the germline V gene. In DNA form, the CDR3 reads TGTGCCAGCAGCTTCAGCGGGAGTGTGGGATACGAGCAGTACTTC. Translation: CASSFSGSVGYEQYF.

In this sample, this clonotype turned up a few times. The rearrangement links TRBV7-2 to TRBJ2-3, with 9 bases matching TRBD1. Germline V CDR1 and CDR2: SGHTA, FQGNSA. The length of the CDR3 is 13 residues. J gave up 10 bases and V 3 bases, and 5 bases lay outside the gene matches. Written as DNA, the CDR3 is TGTGCCAGCAGCTTGGGACAGGGTGCCTCGCAGTATTTT. It yields the protein CASSLGQGASQYF.

Only one count was recorded for this clonotype. V usage is TRBV6-6 and J usage is TRBJ2-5, with TRBD2 matching over 8 bases. Germline lookup yields CDR1 MNHNY and CDR2 SVGAGI (reference sequence). Trimming took 6 bases from V and 5 from J; bases not matched to a gene: 2. This CDR3 comprises 12 residues. The CDR3 DNA is TGTGCCAGCAGCATAGCGGGGGAGACCCAGTACTTC. Translated: CASSIAGETQYF.